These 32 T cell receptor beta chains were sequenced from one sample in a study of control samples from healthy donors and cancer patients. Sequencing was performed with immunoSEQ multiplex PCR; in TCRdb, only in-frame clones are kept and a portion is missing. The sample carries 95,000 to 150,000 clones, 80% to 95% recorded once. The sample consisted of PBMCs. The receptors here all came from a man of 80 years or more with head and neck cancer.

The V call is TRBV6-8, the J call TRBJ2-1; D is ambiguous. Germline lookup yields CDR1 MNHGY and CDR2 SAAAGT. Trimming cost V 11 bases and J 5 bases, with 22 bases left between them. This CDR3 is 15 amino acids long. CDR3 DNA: TGTGCCCAGTGGAGTGCGAGACCGCGCAACAATGAGCAGTTCTTC. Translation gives CAQWSARPRNNEQFF.

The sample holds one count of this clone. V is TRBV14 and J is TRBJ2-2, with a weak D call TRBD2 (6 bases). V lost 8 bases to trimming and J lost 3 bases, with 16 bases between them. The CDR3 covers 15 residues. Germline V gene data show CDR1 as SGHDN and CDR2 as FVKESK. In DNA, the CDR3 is TGTGCCAGCGGCTTCGGGGGACCCGACACCGGGGAGCTGTTTTTT. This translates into CASGFGGPDTGELFF.

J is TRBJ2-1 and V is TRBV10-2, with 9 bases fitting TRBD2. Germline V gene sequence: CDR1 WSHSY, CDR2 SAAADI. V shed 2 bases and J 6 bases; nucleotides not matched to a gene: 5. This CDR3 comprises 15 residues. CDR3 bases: TGCGCCAGCAGTGAGCTTTGGACTAGCGCCAATGAGCAGTTCTTC. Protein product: CASSELWTSANEQFF.

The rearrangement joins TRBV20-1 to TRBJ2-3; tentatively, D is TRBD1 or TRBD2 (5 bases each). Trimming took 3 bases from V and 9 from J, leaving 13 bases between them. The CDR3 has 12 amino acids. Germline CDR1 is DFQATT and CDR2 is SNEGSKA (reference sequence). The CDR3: CSASVRGRTQYF. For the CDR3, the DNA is TGCAGTGCTAGTGTCCGGGGACGGACGCAGTATTTT.

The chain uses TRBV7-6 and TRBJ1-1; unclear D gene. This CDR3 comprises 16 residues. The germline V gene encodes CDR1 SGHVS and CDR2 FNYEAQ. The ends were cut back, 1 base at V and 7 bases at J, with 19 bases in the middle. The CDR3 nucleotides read TGTGCCAGCAGCTTAGGTCCGATGGGTCAGTCTTTTGAAGCTTTCTTT. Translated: CASSLGPMGQSFEAFF.

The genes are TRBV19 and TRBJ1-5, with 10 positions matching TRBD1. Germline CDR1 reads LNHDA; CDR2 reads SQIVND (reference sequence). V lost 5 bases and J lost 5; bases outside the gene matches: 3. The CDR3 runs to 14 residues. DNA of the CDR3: TGTGCCAGTAGTCGGACAGGGGGTGATCAGCCCCAGCATTTT. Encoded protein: CASSRTGGDQPQHF.

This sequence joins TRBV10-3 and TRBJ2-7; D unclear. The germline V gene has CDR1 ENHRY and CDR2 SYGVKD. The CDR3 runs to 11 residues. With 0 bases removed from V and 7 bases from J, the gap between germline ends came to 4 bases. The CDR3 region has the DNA TGTGCCATCAGTGAGTCGGGGGAGCAGTACTTC. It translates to CAISESGEQYF.

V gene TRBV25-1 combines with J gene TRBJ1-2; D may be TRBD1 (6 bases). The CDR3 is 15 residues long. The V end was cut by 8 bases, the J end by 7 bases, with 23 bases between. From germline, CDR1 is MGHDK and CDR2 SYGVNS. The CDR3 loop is CASLPNGGGGSGYTF. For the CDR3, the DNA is TGTGCCAGCCTCCCGAATGGGGGGGGCGGTTCTGGCTACACCTTC.

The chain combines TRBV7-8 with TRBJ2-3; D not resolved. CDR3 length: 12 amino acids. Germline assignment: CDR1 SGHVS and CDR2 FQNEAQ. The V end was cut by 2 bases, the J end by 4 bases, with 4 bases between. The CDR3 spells CASSLSADTQYF. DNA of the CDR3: TGTGCCAGCAGCTTATCGGCAGATACGCAGTATTTT.

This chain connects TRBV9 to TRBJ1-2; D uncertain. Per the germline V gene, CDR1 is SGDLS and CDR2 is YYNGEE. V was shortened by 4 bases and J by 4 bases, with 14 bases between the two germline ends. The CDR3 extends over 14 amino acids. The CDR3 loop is CASSQIQTFYGYTF. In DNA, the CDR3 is TGTGCCAGCAGCCAGATCCAGACCTTCTATGGCTACACCTTC. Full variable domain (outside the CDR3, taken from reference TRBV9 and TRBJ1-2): DSGVTQTPKHLITATGQRVTLRCSPRSGDLSVYWYQQSLDQGLQFLIQYYNGEERAKGNILERFSAQQFPDLHSELNLSSLELGDSALYFCASSQIQTFYGYTFGSGTRLTVV.

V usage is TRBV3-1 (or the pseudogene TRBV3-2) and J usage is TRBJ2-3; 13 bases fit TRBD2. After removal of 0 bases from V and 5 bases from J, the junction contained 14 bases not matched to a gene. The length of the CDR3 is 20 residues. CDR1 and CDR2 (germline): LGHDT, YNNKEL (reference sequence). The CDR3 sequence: CASSQESGLAGAYRGDTQYF. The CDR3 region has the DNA TGTGCCAGCAGCCAAGAGTCCGGACTAGCGGGAGCATATCGGGGAGATACGCAGTATTTT.

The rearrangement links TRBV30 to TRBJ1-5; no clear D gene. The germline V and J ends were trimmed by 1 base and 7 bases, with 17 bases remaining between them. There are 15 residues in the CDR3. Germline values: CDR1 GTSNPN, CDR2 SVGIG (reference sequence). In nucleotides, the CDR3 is TGTGCCTGGAGTGACCACCGGGCCGAAAGGCAGCCCCAGCATTTT. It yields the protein CAWSDHRAERQPQHF.

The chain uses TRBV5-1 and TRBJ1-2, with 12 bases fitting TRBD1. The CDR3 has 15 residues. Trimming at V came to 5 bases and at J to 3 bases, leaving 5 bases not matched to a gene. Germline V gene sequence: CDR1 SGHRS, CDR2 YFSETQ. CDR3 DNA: TGCGCCAGCAGGGAGGGACAGGGGGCATACTATGGCTACACCTTC. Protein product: CASREGQGAYYGYTF.

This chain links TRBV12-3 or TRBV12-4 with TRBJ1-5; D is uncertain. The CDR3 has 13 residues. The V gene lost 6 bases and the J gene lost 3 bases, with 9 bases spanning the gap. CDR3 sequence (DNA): TGTGCCAGCAGCCCTGCCCTCAATCAGCCCCAGCATTTT. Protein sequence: CASSPALNQPQHF.

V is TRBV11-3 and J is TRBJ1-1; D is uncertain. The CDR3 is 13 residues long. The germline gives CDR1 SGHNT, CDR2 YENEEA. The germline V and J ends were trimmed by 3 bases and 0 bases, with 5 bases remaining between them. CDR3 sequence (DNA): TGTGCCAGCAGCTTTCAGGTGAACACTGAAGCTTTCTTT. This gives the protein CASSFQVNTEAFF. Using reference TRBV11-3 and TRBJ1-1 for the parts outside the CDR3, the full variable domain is EAGVVQSPRYKIIEKKQPVAFWCNPISGHNTLYWYLQNLGQGPELLIRYENEEAVDDSQLPKDRFSAERLKGVDSTLKIQPAELGDSAVYLCASSFQVNTEAFFGQGTRLTVV.

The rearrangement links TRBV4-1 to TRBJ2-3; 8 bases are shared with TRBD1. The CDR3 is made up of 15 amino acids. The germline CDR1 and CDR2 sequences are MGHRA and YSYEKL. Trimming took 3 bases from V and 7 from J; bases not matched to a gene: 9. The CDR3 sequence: CASSHPGQAINTQYF. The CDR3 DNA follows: TGCGCCAGCAGCCATCCGGGACAGGCTATCAATACGCAGTATTTT.

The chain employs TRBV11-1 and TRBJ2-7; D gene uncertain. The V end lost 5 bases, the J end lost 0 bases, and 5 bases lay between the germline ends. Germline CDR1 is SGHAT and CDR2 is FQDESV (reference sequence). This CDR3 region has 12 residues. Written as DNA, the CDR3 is TGTGCCAGCAGCCCAAGCTCCTACGAGCAGTACTTC. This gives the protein CASSPSSYEQYF.

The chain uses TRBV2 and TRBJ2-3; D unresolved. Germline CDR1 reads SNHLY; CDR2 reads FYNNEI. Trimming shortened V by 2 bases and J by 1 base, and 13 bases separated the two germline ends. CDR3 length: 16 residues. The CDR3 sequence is CASSETGLGRTDTQYF. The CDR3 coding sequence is TGTGCCAGCAGTGAAACGGGTCTAGGACGCACAGATACGCAGTATTTT.

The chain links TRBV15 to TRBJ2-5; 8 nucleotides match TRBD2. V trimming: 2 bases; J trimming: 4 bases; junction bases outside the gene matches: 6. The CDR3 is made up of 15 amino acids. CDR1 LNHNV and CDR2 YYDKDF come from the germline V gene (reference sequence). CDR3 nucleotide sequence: TGTGCCACCAGCAGAAGAGCGGGAGAGGTAGAGACCCAGTACTTC. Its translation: CATSRRAGEVETQYF.

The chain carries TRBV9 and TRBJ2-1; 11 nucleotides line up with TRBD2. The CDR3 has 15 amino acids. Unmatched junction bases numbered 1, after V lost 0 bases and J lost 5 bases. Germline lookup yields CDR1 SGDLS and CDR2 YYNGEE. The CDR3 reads CASSVELAGDNEQFF. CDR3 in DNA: TGTGCCAGCAGCGTAGAACTAGCGGGAGACAATGAGCAGTTCTTC.

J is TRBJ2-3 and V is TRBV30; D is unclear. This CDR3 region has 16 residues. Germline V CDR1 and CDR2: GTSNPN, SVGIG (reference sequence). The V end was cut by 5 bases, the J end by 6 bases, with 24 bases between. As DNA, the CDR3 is TGTGCCTGGGCCCACTCTCTCACACCCAGCGCCGATACGCAGTATTTT. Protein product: CAWAHSLTPSADTQYF.

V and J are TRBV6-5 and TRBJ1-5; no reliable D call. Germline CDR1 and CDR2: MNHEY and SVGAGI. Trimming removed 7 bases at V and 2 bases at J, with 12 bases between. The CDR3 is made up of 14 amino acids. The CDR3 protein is CASNPPRGNQPQHF. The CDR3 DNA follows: TGTGCCAGCAATCCCCCCCGAGGCAATCAGCCCCAGCATTTT.

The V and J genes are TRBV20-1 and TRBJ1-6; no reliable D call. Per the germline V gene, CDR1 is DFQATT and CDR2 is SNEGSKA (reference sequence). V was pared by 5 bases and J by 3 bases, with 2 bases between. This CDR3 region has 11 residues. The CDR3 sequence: CSAGYNSPLHF. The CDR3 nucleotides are TGCAGTGCTGGCTATAATTCACCCCTCCACTTT.

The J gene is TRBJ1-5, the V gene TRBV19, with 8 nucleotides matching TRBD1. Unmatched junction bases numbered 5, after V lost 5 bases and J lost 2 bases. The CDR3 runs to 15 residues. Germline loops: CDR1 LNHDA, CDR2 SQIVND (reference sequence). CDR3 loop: CASSSGQGGNQPQHF. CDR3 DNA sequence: TGTGCCAGTAGTTCAGGACAGGGTGGCAATCAGCCCCAGCATTTT.

CDR3 bases: TGTGCCAGCAGCAAAGCAGGGGGACCGAATCAGCCCCAGCATTTT. It is translated as CASSKAGGPNQPQHF. The chain joins TRBV21-1 to TRBJ1-5; TRBD1 is taken as the D call from the table, unchecked against the DNA. TRBV21-1 is annotated as a pseudogene. The CDR3 consists of 15 residues.

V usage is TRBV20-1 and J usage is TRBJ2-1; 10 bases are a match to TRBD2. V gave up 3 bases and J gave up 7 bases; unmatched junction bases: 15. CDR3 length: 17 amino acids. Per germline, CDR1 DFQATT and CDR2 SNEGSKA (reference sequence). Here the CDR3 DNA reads TGCAGTGCTAGTAAGGATCCGGGGAGCGGGAGGGCTAATGAGCAGTTCTTC. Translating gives CSASKDPGSGRANEQFF.

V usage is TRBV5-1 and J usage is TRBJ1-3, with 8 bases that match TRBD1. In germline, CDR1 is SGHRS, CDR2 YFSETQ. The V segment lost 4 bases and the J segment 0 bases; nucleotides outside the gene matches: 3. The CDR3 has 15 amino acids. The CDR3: CASSQQGVSGNTIYF. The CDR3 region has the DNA TGCGCCAGCAGCCAACAGGGGGTCTCTGGAAACACCATATATTTT.

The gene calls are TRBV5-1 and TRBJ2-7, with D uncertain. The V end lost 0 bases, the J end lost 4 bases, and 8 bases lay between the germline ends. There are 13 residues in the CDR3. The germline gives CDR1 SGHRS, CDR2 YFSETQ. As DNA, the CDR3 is TGCGCCAGCAGCTTGGGGTCACTTTACGAGCAGTACTTC. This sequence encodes CASSLGSLYEQYF.

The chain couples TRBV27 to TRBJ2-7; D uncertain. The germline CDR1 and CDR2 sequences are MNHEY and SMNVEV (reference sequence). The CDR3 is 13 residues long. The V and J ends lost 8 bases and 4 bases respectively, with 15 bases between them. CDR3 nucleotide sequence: TGTGCCAGCTCGACACGCGGTGGTTACGAGCAGTACTTC. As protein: CASSTRGGYEQYF.

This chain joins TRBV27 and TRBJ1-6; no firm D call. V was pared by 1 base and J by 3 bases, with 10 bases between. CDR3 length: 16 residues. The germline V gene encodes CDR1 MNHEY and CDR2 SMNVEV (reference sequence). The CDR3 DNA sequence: TGTGCCAGCAGTTTATTGAGGGCAGACTATAATTCACCCCTCCACTTT. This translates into CASSLLRADYNSPLHF.

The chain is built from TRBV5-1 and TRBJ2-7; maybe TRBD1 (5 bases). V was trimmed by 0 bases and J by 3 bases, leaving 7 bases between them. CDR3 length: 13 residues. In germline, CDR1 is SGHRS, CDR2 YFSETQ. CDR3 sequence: CASSLEGHYEQYF. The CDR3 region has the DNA TGCGCCAGCAGCTTGGAGGGGCACTACGAGCAGTACTTC.

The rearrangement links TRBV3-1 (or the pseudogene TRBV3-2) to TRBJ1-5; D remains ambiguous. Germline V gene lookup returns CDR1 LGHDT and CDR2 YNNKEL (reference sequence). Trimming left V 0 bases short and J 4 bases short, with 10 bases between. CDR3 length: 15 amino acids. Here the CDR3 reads CASSQDLTENQPQHF. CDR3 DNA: TGTGCCAGCAGCCAAGATTTAACAGAAAATCAGCCCCAGCATTTT.